These T cell receptor beta chains were read from a single sample in a study of cytomegalovirus exposure and HLA in healthy donors. The repertoire was sequenced with immunoSEQ multiplex PCR; TCRdb's copy has only in-frame clones and lacks some. The table records roughly 100,000 clones, under 80% of them present only once. Sequenced material: PBMCs. These receptors came from a woman between 40 and 55 years old in good health and CMV-seropositive. CDR3s include the opening cysteine and the closing phenylalanine or tryptophan. Each record gives: V gene, J gene, clone size, D gene, CDR3 DNA, CDR3 protein. A D gene is named only where the DNA matches it firmly. Size values are once, few and many counts, or a class for expanded clones, and some rows have none.

V gene: TRBV6-5
J gene: TRBJ1-2
clone size: once
D gene: TRBD1
CDR3 DNA: TGTGCCAGCAGTTACCAGGGGGCCCGTGGCTACACCTTC
CDR3 protein: CASSYQGARGYTF

V gene: TRBV27
J gene: TRBJ1-6
clone size: NA
D gene: TRBD1
CDR3 DNA: TGTGCCAGCACTGAAAGGGGGCCGTATAATTCACCCCTCCACTTT
CDR3 protein: CASTERGPYNSPLHF

V gene: TRBV5-1
J gene: TRBJ2-7
clone size: NA
D gene: TRBD1
CDR3 DNA: TGCGCCAGCGGACAGGGGGCGAAGGCCTACGAGCAGTACTTC
CDR3 protein: CASGQGAKAYEQYF

V gene: TRBV15
J gene: TRBJ1-4
clone size: NA
D gene: NA
CDR3 DNA: TGTGCCACCAGCAGAGATAGGGGGTGGGATGAAAAACTGTTTTTT
CDR3 protein: CATSRDRGWDEKLFF

V gene: TRBV6-6
J gene: TRBJ1-5
clone size: NA
D gene: NA
CDR3 DNA: TGTGCCAGCACCTACAGGATAGGTCAGCCCCAGCATTTT
CDR3 protein: CASTYRIGQPQHF

V gene: TRBV19
J gene: TRBJ2-5
clone size: few
D gene: TRBD2
CDR3 DNA: TGTGCCACCCGGGGGGACTCGGAGACCCAGTACTTC
CDR3 protein: CATRGDSETQYF

V gene: TRBV4-1
J gene: TRBJ2-3
clone size: NA
D gene: TRBD2
CDR3 DNA: TGCGCCAGCAGCCAAGCCGGACTAGCGGGAGTTGGTACGCAGTATTTT
CDR3 protein: CASSQAGLAGVGTQYF

V gene: TRBV7-9
J gene: TRBJ2-7
clone size: NA
D gene: TRBD1
CDR3 DNA: TGTGCCAGCAGCCCCGGGACAGGGAGGTACGAGCAGTACTTC
CDR3 protein: CASSPGTGRYEQYF

V gene: TRBV19
J gene: TRBJ1-6
clone size: NA
D gene: TRBD1
CDR3 DNA: TGTGCCAGTAGTACTACAGGGGGGCATTCACCCCTCCACTTT
CDR3 protein: CASSTTGGHSPLHF

V gene: TRBV28
J gene: TRBJ1-5
clone size: NA
D gene: NA
CDR3 DNA: TGTGCCAGCAGCCTTGGGATGGGAGCCTATAGCAATCAGCCCCAGCATTTT
CDR3 protein: CASSLGMGAYSNQPQHF

V gene: TRBV5-1
J gene: TRBJ2-1
clone size: NA
D gene: TRBD2
CDR3 DNA: TGCGCCAGCAGCTTGGTCGGGACTAGCGGGGATGAGCAGTTCTTC
CDR3 protein: CASSLVGTSGDEQFF

V gene: TRBV2
J gene: TRBJ2-4
clone size: NA
D gene: TRBD1
CDR3 DNA: TGTGCCAGCAGTCCTAAACAGGGGGCGCAAAACATTCAGTACTTC
CDR3 protein: CASSPKQGAQNIQYF

V gene: TRBV5-1
J gene: TRBJ2-1
clone size: NA
D gene: TRBD2
CDR3 DNA: TGCGCCAGCAGCTTGAGGACTAGCGGGAGGTCCTCCCCCAATGAGCAGTTCTTC
CDR3 protein: CASSLRTSGRSSPNEQFF

V gene: TRBV13
J gene: TRBJ2-7
clone size: NA
D gene: TRBD1
CDR3 DNA: TGTGCCAGCAGCTTCTCTGTTCTCTCCCGCACAGGGGTTAGCTCCTACGAGCAGTACTTC
CDR3 protein: CASSFSVLSRTGVSSYEQYF

V gene: TRBV27
J gene: TRBJ2-1
clone size: NA
D gene: TRBD2
CDR3 DNA: TGTGCCAGCAGTTCCCTAGCGGGGGGGATCAATGAGCAGTTCTTC
CDR3 protein: CASSSLAGGINEQFF

V gene: TRBV4-3
J gene: TRBJ1-1
clone size: NA
D gene: TRBD1
CDR3 DNA: TGCGCCAGCAGCAGAGCAGGGGGAAGGACTGAAGCTTTCTTT
CDR3 protein: CASSRAGGRTEAFF

V gene: TRBV7-9
J gene: TRBJ2-5
clone size: NA
D gene: NA
CDR3 DNA: TGTGCCAGCAGCCCACAGGGCATGGCCGAGGAGACCCAGTACTTC
CDR3 protein: CASSPQGMAEETQYF

V gene: TRBV28
J gene: TRBJ1-3
clone size: NA
D gene: NA
CDR3 DNA: TGTGCCAGCAGTTTAGGGCTGCAAGGCCGCCGGTTGTCTGGAAACACCATATATTTT
CDR3 protein: CASSLGLQGRRLSGNTIYF

V gene: TRBV5-1
J gene: TRBJ2-7
clone size: NA
D gene: NA
CDR3 DNA: TGCGCCAGCAGTTTAAACCGGGTCATGGACTACTACGAGCAGTACTTC
CDR3 protein: CASSLNRVMDYYEQYF

V gene: TRBV25-1
J gene: TRBJ2-3
clone size: once
D gene: TRBD1
CDR3 DNA: TGTGCCAGCCAAGGGGGCGCAGATACGCAGTATTTT
CDR3 protein: CASQGGADTQYF

V gene: TRBV6-4
J gene: TRBJ2-1
clone size: NA
D gene: TRBD1
CDR3 DNA: TGTGCCAGCAGTGACCGGGGGACAGGGTACAATGAGCAGTTCTTC
CDR3 protein: CASSDRGTGYNEQFF

V gene: TRBV2
J gene: TRBJ1-4
clone size: NA
D gene: NA
CDR3 DNA: TGTGCCAGCAGTGAGTCGGGGGGGAGGCATGAAAAACTGTTTTTT
CDR3 protein: CASSESGGRHEKLFF

V gene: TRBV5-6
J gene: TRBJ2-4
clone size: NA
D gene: TRBD1
CDR3 DNA: TGTGCCAGCAGCTTGGACAGGGGGCGCTACGTCAAAAACATTCAGTACTTC
CDR3 protein: CASSLDRGRYVKNIQYF

V gene: TRBV5-1
J gene: TRBJ2-7
clone size: NA
D gene: NA
CDR3 DNA: TGCGCCAGCAGCTTGAATCCCGTACACATCTCCTACGAGCAGTACTTC
CDR3 protein: CASSLNPVHISYEQYF

V gene: TRBV4-1
J gene: TRBJ1-5
clone size: NA
D gene: NA
CDR3 DNA: TGCGCCAGCAGCCAAGATACAGGGCAGTCCAATCAGCCCCAGCATTTT
CDR3 protein: CASSQDTGQSNQPQHF

V gene: TRBV19
J gene: TRBJ1-2
clone size: NA
D gene: TRBD1
CDR3 DNA: TGTGCCAGTAGTATCCCCCACAGGGGGGAAGGCTACACCTTC
CDR3 protein: CASSIPHRGEGYTF

V gene: TRBV11-3
J gene: TRBJ2-1
clone size: once
D gene: NA
CDR3 DNA: TGTGCCAGCAGCTCCCTGGGGAGCTCCTACAATGAGCAGTTCTTC
CDR3 protein: CASSSLGSSYNEQFF

V gene: TRBV2
J gene: TRBJ1-1
clone size: NA
D gene: NA
CDR3 DNA: TGTGCCAGCAGTGGAGACATTTACACTGAAGCTTTCTTT
CDR3 protein: CASSGDIYTEAFF

V gene: TRBV5-4
J gene: TRBJ2-2
clone size: NA
D gene: TRBD2
CDR3 DNA: TGTGCCAGCAGGTTGATGGCGGGAGGCACCGGGGAGCTGTTTTTT
CDR3 protein: CASRLMAGGTGELFF

V gene: TRBV10-3
J gene: TRBJ2-7
clone size: NA
D gene: TRBD1
CDR3 DNA: TGTGCCACCTCAGGGGGAAGCTCCTACGAGCAGTACTTC
CDR3 protein: CATSGGSSYEQYF

V gene: TRBV6-6
J gene: TRBJ2-1
clone size: NA
D gene: NA
CDR3 DNA: TGTGCCAGCAGTTACTCATCGCTAGTCCATGAGCAGTTCTTC
CDR3 protein: CASSYSSLVHEQFF

V gene: TRBV7-9
J gene: TRBJ1-5
clone size: NA
D gene: NA
CDR3 DNA: TGTGCCAGCAGCCTTGGTGGCAGTCGTAATCAGCCCCAGCATTTT
CDR3 protein: CASSLGGSRNQPQHF

V gene: TRBV14
J gene: TRBJ2-7
clone size: NA
D gene: NA
CDR3 DNA: TGTGCCAGCAGCCAAGATCGGGGAGGGGGATACTACGAGCAGTACTTC
CDR3 protein: CASSQDRGGGYYEQYF

V gene: TRBV19
J gene: TRBJ2-2
clone size: few
D gene: NA
CDR3 DNA: TGTGCCAGTAGTATAGGCAGGGCGAACACCGGGGAGCTGTTTTTT
CDR3 protein: CASSIGRANTGELFF

V gene: TRBV7-9
J gene: TRBJ1-1
clone size: NA
D gene: NA
CDR3 DNA: TGTGCCAGCAGCTTACGAGGGGATCGGGGGGAAGCTTTCTTT
CDR3 protein: CASSLRGDRGEAFF

V gene: TRBV5-1
J gene: TRBJ1-5
clone size: few
D gene: TRBD1
CDR3 DNA: TGCGCCAGCAGCCCGACAGGGGGACTGGATCAGCCCCAGCATTTT
CDR3 protein: CASSPTGGLDQPQHF

V gene: TRBV18
J gene: TRBJ1-2
clone size: NA
D gene: NA
CDR3 DNA: TGTGCCAGCTCACCACCCGGGTTCTGGTATGGCTACACCTTC
CDR3 protein: CASSPPGFWYGYTF

V gene: TRBV4-2
J gene: TRBJ1-1
clone size: NA
D gene: NA
CDR3 DNA: TGTGCCAGCAGCCCCCAAGGAGGCACACTGAACACTGAAGCTTTCTTT
CDR3 protein: CASSPQGGTLNTEAFF

V gene: TRBV28
J gene: TRBJ1-2
clone size: NA
D gene: TRBD1
CDR3 DNA: TGTGCCAGCAGCCTTCAGGGGGCCGTTGGGGGCTACACCTTC
CDR3 protein: CASSLQGAVGGYTF

V gene: TRBV7-9
J gene: TRBJ2-1
clone size: few
D gene: TRBD2
CDR3 DNA: TGTGCCAGCAGCTTAGCGGCTAGCGGGGAGTGGTTCTACAATGAGCAGTTCTTC
CDR3 protein: CASSLAASGEWFYNEQFF

V gene: TRBV7-8
J gene: TRBJ1-1
clone size: NA
D gene: TRBD1
CDR3 DNA: TGTGCCAGCAGCTTAGCGCTTGTAGGGGACAGGGGCTATGAAGCTTTCTTT
CDR3 protein: CASSLALVGDRGYEAFF

V gene: TRBV5-1
J gene: TRBJ1-3
clone size: NA
D gene: NA
CDR3 DNA: TGCGCCAGCAGCTTGACCCTGGAGGATCACTCTGGAAACACCATATATTTT
CDR3 protein: CASSLTLEDHSGNTIYF

V gene: TRBV13
J gene: TRBJ1-3
clone size: NA
D gene: TRBD1
CDR3 DNA: TGTGCCAGCAGACGGCCCCGGGACAGGGGGGGTGGAAACACCATATATTTT
CDR3 protein: CASRRPRDRGGGNTIYF

V gene: TRBV4-1
J gene: TRBJ2-5
clone size: NA
D gene: TRBD2
CDR3 DNA: TGCGCCAGCAGCCAAGTAATAGCGGGAGGGCCGGAGACCCAGTACTTC
CDR3 protein: CASSQVIAGGPETQYF

V gene: TRBV7-9
J gene: TRBJ2-1
clone size: NA
D gene: NA
CDR3 DNA: TGTGCCAGCAGTTGGGACTCCCCGAAGCAGTTCTTC
CDR3 protein: CASSWDSPKQFF

V gene: TRBV7-9
J gene: TRBJ2-5
clone size: NA
D gene: TRBD2
CDR3 DNA: TGTGCCAGCAGCTTAGGCTGGAGAGCGGGGGAGACCCAGTACTTC
CDR3 protein: CASSLGWRAGETQYF

V gene: TRBV7-2
J gene: TRBJ1-1
clone size: NA
D gene: NA
CDR3 DNA: TGTGCCAGCAGCTTAGCACAGAGCACTGAAGCTTTCTTT
CDR3 protein: CASSLAQSTEAFF

V gene: TRBV11-2
J gene: TRBJ2-3
clone size: NA
D gene: TRBD1
CDR3 DNA: TGTGCCAGCAGCTTAGTCTCGACAGGGGGAGATACGCAGTATTTT
CDR3 protein: CASSLVSTGGDTQYF

V gene: TRBV5-4
J gene: TRBJ1-3
clone size: NA
D gene: NA
CDR3 DNA: TGTGCCAGCAGCCGTGAGGGGGCTGGAAACACCATATATTTT
CDR3 protein: CASSREGAGNTIYF

V gene: TRBV7-2
J gene: TRBJ1-2
clone size: NA
D gene: TRBD1
CDR3 DNA: TGTGCCAGCAGCGTAATGCCGGGACAGGGGTATGGCTACACCTTC
CDR3 protein: CASSVMPGQGYGYTF

V gene: TRBV14
J gene: TRBJ2-7
clone size: NA
D gene: NA
CDR3 DNA: TGTGCCAGCAGCCCTGACAGACCGCAACTACTAACCGAGCAGTACTTC
CDR3 protein: CASSPDRPQLLTEQYF

V gene: TRBV11-2
J gene: TRBJ1-5
clone size: NA
D gene: TRBD1
CDR3 DNA: TGTGCCAGCAGCTTTGGGACAGACAGGCCCCAGCATTTT
CDR3 protein: CASSFGTDRPQHF

V gene: TRBV25-1
J gene: TRBJ1-2
clone size: NA
D gene: TRBD1
CDR3 DNA: TGTGCCAGCAGCACCGGGACAGCCTATGGCTACACCTTC
CDR3 protein: CASSTGTAYGYTF